The source of this TCR beta chain is a study of breast tumors, draining lymph nodes, adjacent tissues. Samples came from axillary lymph nodes draining the breast cancer. TCRdb redid the calling of the multiplex PCR reads with MiXCR, one entry per CDR3 protein. The table has about 270,000 distinct CDR3 sequences, 30% seen once. Germline lookup yields CDR1 MNHEY and CDR2 SVGEGT. V lost 1 base to trimming and J lost 2 bases, with 6 bases between them. This CDR3 region has 13 residues. General study findings and limits: Tumor repertoires ranked between lymph nodes and nontumor tissue in diversity, with V and J gene preferences. The data were judged consistent with most tumor T cells coming from lymph node and expanding in tumor. Tumor T cell lymph node origin was a supported hypothesis, not proven. Compared with basal-like, luminal-like tumors shared significantly more repertoire with nontumor tissue.

For this clonotype: Its matching antigen is unknown.

Input material: axillary lymph node tissue. The chain is built from TRBV6-2 or TRBV6-3 and TRBJ2-7; perhaps TRBD1 as D (6 bases). This clonotype was sampled from a female donor with breast cancer. Some clones in this sample may be carry-over from other donors' samples. This chain's CDR3 is CASSYWDTYEQYF. Written as DNA, the CDR3 is TGTGCCAGCAGTTACTGGGACACCTACGAGCAGTACTTC.